This paragraph covers one T cell receptor beta chain sequence. Its antigen is not identified. The repertoire was sequenced with immunoSEQ multiplex PCR; TCRdb's copy has only in-frame clones and lacks some. The profile shows millions of clones, approximately 92% of them singletons. The CDR3 is 14 amino acids. The germline V gene has CDR1 GTSNPN and CDR2 SVGIG (reference sequence). V was trimmed by 1 base and J by 2 bases, leaving 9 bases between them. This sample is drawn from a study of shared clonotypes between healthy human individuals. Study-wide points: Despite large depth, sorted-subset datasets appeared incompletely sequenced.

The sample taken for sequencing was naive CD4+ T cells sorted from blood. Noted subset: CD45RA+ positively selected. This rearrangement joins TRBV30 to TRBJ1-3; possibly TRBD1 for D (6 bases). This TCR derives from a man younger than 35 in good health. The CDR3 DNA follows: TGTGCCTGGAGTGAAGGGACACCTGGAAACACCATATATTTT. The encoded protein is CAWSEGTPGNTIYF. The full variable domain, completed using reference TRBV30 and TRBJ1-3, is SQTIHQWPATLVQPVGSPLSLECTVEGTSNPNLYWYRQAAGRGLQLLFYSVGIGQISSEVPQNLSASRPQDRQFILSSKKLLLSDSGFYLCAWSEGTPGNTIYFGEGSWLTVV.